The clone carrying this T cell receptor (beta chain) was observed many times. Its target is not known. Amplification of ligated cDNA took four PCR rounds with SP2 and nested alpha and beta constant primers. TCRdb used MiXCR to reprocess the 5' RACE reads, holding one entry per CDR3 protein. Altogether tens of thousands of distinct CDR3 sequences are present, over 7% being singletons, with the ten largest covering 8.5% to 10%. The source of the sample is a study of naive and memory T cell subsets. The study's findings and limits: Potentially, T cell activation and differentiation skew this RNA-based measurement.

Germline V gives CDR1 SQVTM, CDR2 ANQGSEA. This CDR3 region has 14 residues. V was cut by 5 bases and J by 7 bases, with 17 bases left in between. A UMI-containing oligonucleotide was joined by 3' ligation to the TCR cDNA template. Whole blood, 2.5 ml, came from adult healthy volunteers. This clonotype originated in a male donor in good health. The chain combines TRBV29-1 with TRBJ2-2; tentative D call: TRBD2 (5 bases). The CDR3 sequence is CSVLGLRQNGELFF. The CDR3 nucleotides are TGCAGCGTTCTCGGACTCCGTCAGAACGGGGAGCTGTTTTTT.